The text below deals with one T cell receptor (beta chain). The entry originates in a study of blood T cell repertoires in COVID-19. Study overall: Collection of acute and convalescent COVID-19 samples took place in the United States, Italy and Spain.

Sequencing used immunoSEQ multiplex PCR; TCRdb keeps in-frame clones, though not all of them. Of about 110,000 clones detected, 82% appear once; the ten largest clones hold more than 15%. This CDR3 spans 15 amino acids. Germline CDR1 SGHRS, CDR2 YFSETQ. V lost 0 bases, J lost 5 bases, and 5 bases stayed unmatched. The receptor was derived from a woman aged 55 to 70 with acute or convalescent COVID-19. This chain joins TRBV5-1 and TRBJ2-1; 7 bases are a match to TRBD2. Sequencing used peripheral blood. The CDR3 nucleotides read TGCGCCAGCAGCTTGGTATGGGCGGGGGACAATGAGCAGTTCTTC. It specifies CASSLVWAGDNEQFF.